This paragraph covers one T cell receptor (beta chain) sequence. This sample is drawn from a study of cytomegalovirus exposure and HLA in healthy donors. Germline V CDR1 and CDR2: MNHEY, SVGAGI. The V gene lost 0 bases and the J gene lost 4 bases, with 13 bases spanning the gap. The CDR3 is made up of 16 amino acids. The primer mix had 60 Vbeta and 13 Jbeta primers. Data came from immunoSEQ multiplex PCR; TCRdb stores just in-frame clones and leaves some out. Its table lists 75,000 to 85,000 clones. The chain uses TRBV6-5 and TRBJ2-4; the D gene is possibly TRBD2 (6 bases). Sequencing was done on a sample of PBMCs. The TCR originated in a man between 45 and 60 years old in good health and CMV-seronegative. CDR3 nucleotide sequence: TGTGCCAGCAGTTACTCGAAGCTAGCGATAAAAAACATTCAGTACTTC. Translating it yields CASSYSKLAIKNIQYF.